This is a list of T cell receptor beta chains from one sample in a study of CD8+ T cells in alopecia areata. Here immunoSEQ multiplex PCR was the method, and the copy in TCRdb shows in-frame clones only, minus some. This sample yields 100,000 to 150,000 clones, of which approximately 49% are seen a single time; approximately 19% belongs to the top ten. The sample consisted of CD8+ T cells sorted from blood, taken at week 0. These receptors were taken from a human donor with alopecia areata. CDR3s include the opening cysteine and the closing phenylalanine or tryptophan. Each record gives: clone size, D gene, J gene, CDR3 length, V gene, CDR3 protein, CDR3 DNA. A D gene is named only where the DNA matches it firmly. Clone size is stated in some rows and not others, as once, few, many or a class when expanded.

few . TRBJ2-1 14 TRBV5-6 CASSSDLVYNEQFF TGTGCCAGCAGCTCCGACTTAGTCTACAATGAGCAGTTCTTC
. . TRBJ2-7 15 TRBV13 CASSPWQGRAYEQYF TGTGCCAGCAGCCCCTGGCAGGGCAGGGCGTACGAGCAGTACTTC
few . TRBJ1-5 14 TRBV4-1 CASSQDTVLQPQHF TGCGCCAGCAGCCAAGATACGGTTCTTCAGCCCCAGCATTTT
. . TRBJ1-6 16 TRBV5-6 CASSLATGPIVSPLHF TGTGCCAGCAGCTTGGCGACGGGACCAATCGTTTCACCCCTCCACTTT
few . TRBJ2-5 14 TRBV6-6 CASSYGLALETQYF TGTGCCAGCAGTTACGGATTAGCCCTGGAGACCCAGTACTTC
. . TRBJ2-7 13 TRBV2 CASSGGPPYEQYF TGTGCCAGCAGCGGAGGACCTCCCTACGAGCAGTACTTC
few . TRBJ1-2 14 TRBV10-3 CAISGEDSFYGYTF TGTGCCATCAGTGGGGAGGACAGTTTCTATGGCTACACCTTC
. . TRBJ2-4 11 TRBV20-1 CSAPDQNIQYF TGCAGTGCCCCGGACCAAAACATTCAGTACTTC
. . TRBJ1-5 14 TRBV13 CASSLGEGTQPQHF TGTGCCAGCAGCTTAGGGGAGGGGACTCAGCCCCAGCATTTT
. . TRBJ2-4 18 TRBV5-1 CASSLAWPAGLAKNIQYF TGCGCCAGCAGCTTGGCTTGGCCTGCGGGGTTAGCCAAAAACATTCAGTACTTC
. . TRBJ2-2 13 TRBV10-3 CAISASLTGELFF TGTGCCATCAGTGCCAGTCTCACCGGGGAGCTGTTTTTT
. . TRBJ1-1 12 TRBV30 CAWIDMNTEAFF TGTGCCTGGATTGATATGAACACTGAAGCTTTCTTT
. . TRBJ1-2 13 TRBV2 CASSEGAVYGYTF TGTGCCAGCAGTGAGGGGGCTGTCTATGGCTACACCTTC
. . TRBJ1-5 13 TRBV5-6 CASSLWGGQPQHF TGTGCCAGCAGCTTGTGGGGGGGTCAGCCCCAGCATTTT
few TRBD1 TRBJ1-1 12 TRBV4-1 CASSRTGTEAFF TGCGCCAGCAGCCGGACAGGGACTGAAGCTTTCTTT
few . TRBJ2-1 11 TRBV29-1 CSVVMLNEQFF TGCAGCGTTGTTATGCTGAATGAGCAGTTCTTC
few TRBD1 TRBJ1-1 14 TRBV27 CASSLLRGSTEAFF TGTGCCAGCAGTTTACTCAGGGGGAGCACTGAAGCTTTCTTT
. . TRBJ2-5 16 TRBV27 CASSSSAGENPETQYF TGTGCCAGCAGTTCCTCGGCGGGCGAAAACCCAGAGACCCAGTACTTC